This T cell receptor beta chain originates from a study of shared clonotypes between healthy human individuals. The assay was immunoSEQ multiplex PCR, and TCRdb's table has in-frame clones only and misses some. This table has 600,000 to 700,000 clones, less than 80% appearing once. Germline V gene data show CDR1 as MNHNY and CDR2 as SVGAGI (reference sequence). The CDR3 runs 14 residues. Trimming stripped 5 bases from V and 1 base from J, with 11 bases between. The rearrangement links TRBV6-6 to TRBJ1-1, with D perhaps TRBD1 (6 bases). The origin of this receptor is a woman aged 25 to 39 in good health. Sequenced material: memory CD4+ T cells sorted from blood. The sample's subset: CD45RA-negative fraction. The CDR3 sequence is CASSTGTWNTEAFF. CDR3 bases: TGTGCCAGCAGTACAGGGACATGGAACACTGAAGCTTTCTTT.